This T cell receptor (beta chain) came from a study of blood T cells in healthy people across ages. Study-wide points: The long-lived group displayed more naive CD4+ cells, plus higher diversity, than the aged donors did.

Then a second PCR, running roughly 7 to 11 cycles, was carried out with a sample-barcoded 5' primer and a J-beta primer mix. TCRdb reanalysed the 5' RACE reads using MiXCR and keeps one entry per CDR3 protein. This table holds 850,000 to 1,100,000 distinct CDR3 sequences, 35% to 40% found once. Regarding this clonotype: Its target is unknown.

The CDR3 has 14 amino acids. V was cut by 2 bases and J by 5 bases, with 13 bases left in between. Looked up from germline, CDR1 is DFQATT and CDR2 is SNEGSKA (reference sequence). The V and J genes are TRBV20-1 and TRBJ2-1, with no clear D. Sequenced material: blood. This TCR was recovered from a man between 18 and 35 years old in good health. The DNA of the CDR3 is TGCAGTGCTAGATCCCGAAGTGGGCACAATGAGCAGTTCTTC. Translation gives CSARSRSGHNEQFF.